These 4 T cell receptor beta chains share one sample of origin, sequenced in a study of blood T cell repertoires in COVID-19. Repertoires were generated with immunoSEQ multiplex PCR, while TCRdb's copy carries only in-frame clones and drops some. Of some 330,000 clones listed, approximately 89% are singletons. The specimen sequenced was peripheral blood. The receptors here all came from a woman aged 25 to 39 with COVID-19, enrolled during active disease.

The chain couples TRBV5-4 to TRBJ1-3, with D uncertain. Between the trimmed V and J ends, which lost 4 bases and 8 bases, there was a span of 13 bases. The CDR3 runs 13 residues. Germline V gene sequence: CDR1 SGHNT, CDR2 YYREEE (reference sequence). In DNA form, the CDR3 reads TGTGCCAGCAGCCTAGTCACCGGGGACACCATATATTTT. This sequence encodes CASSLVTGDTIYF.

The chain employs TRBV7-9 and TRBJ2-5; D might be TRBD1 (6 bases). V lost 4 bases and J lost 4, with 10 bases in between. In germline, CDR1 is SEHNR, CDR2 FQNEAQ (reference sequence). The CDR3 runs 13 residues. CDR3 sequence: CASSSTGSETQYF. In DNA form, the CDR3 reads TGTGCCAGCAGCTCCACAGGGTCAGAGACCCAGTACTTC.

The chain is built from TRBV18 and TRBJ1-3; D possibly corresponds to TRBD1 (5 bases). The CDR3 covers 17 residues. The germline CDR1 and CDR2 sequences are KGHSH and LQKENI. V was trimmed by 3 bases and J by 0 bases, leaving 15 bases between them. The CDR3 loop is CASSPTLGQYSGNTIYF. The CDR3 DNA reads TGTGCCAGCTCACCGACTCTGGGGCAATACTCTGGAAACACCATATATTTT.

The chain is built from TRBV28 and TRBJ1-2, with TRBD1 as a possible D gene (5 bases). The CDR3 runs to 13 residues. CDR1 is MDHEN, CDR2 SYDVKM, per germline. The V end lost 5 bases, the J end lost 1 base, and 8 bases lay between the germline ends. The CDR3 loop reads CASSAGVNYGYTF. In DNA, the CDR3 is TGTGCCAGCAGTGCGGGGGTTAACTATGGCTACACCTTC.